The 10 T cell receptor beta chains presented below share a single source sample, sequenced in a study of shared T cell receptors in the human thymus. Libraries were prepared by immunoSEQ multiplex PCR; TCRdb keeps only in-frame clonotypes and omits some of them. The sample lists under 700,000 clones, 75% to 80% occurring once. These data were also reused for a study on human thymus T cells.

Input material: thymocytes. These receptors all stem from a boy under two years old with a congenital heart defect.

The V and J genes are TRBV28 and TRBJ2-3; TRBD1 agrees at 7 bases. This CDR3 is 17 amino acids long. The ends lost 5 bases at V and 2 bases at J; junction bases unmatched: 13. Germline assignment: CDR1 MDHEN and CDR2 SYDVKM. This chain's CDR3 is CASSLPILDRLTDTQYF. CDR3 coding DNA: TGTGCCAGCAGTCTGCCGATTTTGGACAGGCTCACAGATACGCAGTATTTT.

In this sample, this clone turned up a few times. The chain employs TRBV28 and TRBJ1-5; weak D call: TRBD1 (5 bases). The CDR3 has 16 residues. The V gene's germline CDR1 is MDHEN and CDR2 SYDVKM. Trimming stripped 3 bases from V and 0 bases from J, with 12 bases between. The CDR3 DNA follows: TGTGCCAGCAGTTTCGCCCCGGGGGTTAGCAATCAGCCCCAGCATTTT. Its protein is CASSFAPGVSNQPQHF.

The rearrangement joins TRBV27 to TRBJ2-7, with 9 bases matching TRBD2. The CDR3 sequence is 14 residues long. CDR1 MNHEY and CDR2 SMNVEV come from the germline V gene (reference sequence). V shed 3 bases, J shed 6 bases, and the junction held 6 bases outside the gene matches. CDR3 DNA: TGTGCCAGCAGTTTGCGGGAGGGCCGTGGCGAGCAGTACTTC. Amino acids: CASSLREGRGEQYF.

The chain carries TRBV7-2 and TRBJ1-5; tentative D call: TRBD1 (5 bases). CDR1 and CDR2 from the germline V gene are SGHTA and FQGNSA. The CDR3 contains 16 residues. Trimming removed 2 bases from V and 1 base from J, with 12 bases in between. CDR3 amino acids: CASSLNAGHSNQPQHF. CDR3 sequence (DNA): TGTGCCAGCAGCTTAAATGCCGGACACAGCAATCAGCCCCAGCATTTT.

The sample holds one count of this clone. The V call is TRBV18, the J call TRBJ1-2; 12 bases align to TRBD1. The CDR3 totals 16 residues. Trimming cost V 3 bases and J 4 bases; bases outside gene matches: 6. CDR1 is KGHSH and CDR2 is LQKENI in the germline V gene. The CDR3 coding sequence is TGTGCCAGCTCACCGGGGCGGGGACAGGGGGCCTATGGCTACACCTTC. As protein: CASSPGRGQGAYGYTF. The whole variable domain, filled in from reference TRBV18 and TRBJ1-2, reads NAGVMQNPRHLVRRRGQEARLRCSPMKGHSHVYWYRQLPEEGLKFMVYLQKENIIDESGMPKERFSAEFPKEGPSILRIQQVVRGDSAAYFCASSPGRGQGAYGYTFGSGTRLTVV.

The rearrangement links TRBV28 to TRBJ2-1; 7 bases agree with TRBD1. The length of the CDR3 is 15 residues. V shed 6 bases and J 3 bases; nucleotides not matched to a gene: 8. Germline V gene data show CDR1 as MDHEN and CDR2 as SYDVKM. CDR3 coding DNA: TGTGCCAGCAGCAACCGGGACAGCGTCTACAATGAGCAGTTCTTC. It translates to CASSNRDSVYNEQFF. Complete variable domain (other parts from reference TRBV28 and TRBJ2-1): DVKVTQSSRYLVKRTGEKVFLECVQDMDHENMFWYRQDPGLGLRLIYFSYDVKMKEKGDIPEGYSVSREKKERFSLILESASTNQTSMYLCASSNRDSVYNEQFFGPGTRLTVL.

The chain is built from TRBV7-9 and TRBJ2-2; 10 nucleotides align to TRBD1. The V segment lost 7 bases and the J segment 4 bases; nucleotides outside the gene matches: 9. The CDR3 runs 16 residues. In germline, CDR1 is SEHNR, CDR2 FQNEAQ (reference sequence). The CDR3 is CASTWTGGQGTGELFF. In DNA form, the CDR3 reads TGTGCCAGCACCTGGACAGGGGGGCAGGGCACCGGGGAGCTGTTTTTT.

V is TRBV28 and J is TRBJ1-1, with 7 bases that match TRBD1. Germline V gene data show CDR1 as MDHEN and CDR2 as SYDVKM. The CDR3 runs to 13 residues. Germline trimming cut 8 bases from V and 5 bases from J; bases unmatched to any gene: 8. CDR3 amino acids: CASVPQGRTEAFF. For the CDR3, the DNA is TGTGCCAGCGTCCCACAGGGGCGGACTGAAGCTTTCTTT.

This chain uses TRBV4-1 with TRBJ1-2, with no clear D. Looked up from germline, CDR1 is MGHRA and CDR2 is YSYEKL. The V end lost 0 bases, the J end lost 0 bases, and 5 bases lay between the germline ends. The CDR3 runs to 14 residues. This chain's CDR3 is CASSQERSNYGYTF. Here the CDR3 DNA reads TGCGCCAGCAGCCAAGAGAGGTCTAACTATGGCTACACCTTC.

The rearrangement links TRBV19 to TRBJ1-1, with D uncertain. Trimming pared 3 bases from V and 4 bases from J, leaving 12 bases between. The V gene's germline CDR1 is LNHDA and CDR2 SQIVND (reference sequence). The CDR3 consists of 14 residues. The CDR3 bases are TGTGCCAGTAGTATGCCGGGGAGGGCCACTGAAGCTTTCTTT. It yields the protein CASSMPGRATEAFF. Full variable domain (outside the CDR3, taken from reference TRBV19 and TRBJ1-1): DGGITQSPKYLFRKEGQNVTLSCEQNLNHDAMYWYRQDPGQGLRLIYYSQIVNDFQKGDIAEGYSVSREKKESFPLTVTSAQKNPTAFYLCASSMPGRATEAFFGQGTRLTVV.